This TCR beta chain was sequenced during a study of cytomegalovirus exposure and HLA in healthy donors. Study results and caveats: Later analysis suggested links between common viral pathogens and several top significant clusters.

The primer mix had 60 Vbeta and 13 Jbeta primers. The repertoire was sequenced with immunoSEQ multiplex PCR; TCRdb's copy has only in-frame clones and lacks some. Its clone listing holds about 160,000 clones. As for this clone: Antigen specificity is unknown.

The germline V gene encodes CDR1 ENHRY and CDR2 SYGVKD. Trimming took 8 bases from V and 0 from J; bases not matched to a gene: 5. The CDR3 covers 15 residues. The chain links TRBV10-3 to TRBJ2-7; 12 bases are a match to TRBD2. Input material: PBMCs. The TCR originated in a woman aged 60-75 years in good health and CMV-seronegative. This CDR3 reads CAIGGLAGSSYEQYF. The CDR3 bases are TGTGCCATCGGGGGACTAGCGGGTTCCTCCTACGAGCAGTACTTC.